These 10 T cell receptor beta chains were all obtained from the same sample, sequenced in a study of cytotoxic CD8 clonotypes in ibrutinib-treated CLL. Generated by immunoSEQ multiplex PCR, the TCRdb table keeps only in-frame clones and is missing some. The top ten hold over 9.5% of the sample, which has 200,000 or so clones, about four fifths seen once. The sample in question was PBMCs, obtained after 12 months of ibrutinib treatment. The receptor set was obtained from a human donor with chronic lymphocytic leukemia.

V and J are TRBV27 and TRBJ2-5; D is undetermined. Looked up from germline, CDR1 is MNHEY and CDR2 is SMNVEV (reference sequence). The CDR3 has 12 amino acids. The ends were cut back, 5 bases at V and 5 bases at J, with 9 bases in the middle. CDR3 nucleotide sequence: TGTGCCAGCAGTCGCCGCCAGGAGACCCAGTACTTC. Its protein product is CASSRRQETQYF.

This clone was recorded only once. This chain's CDR3 is CASSLWTGLMNTEAFF. DNA for the CDR3: TGTGCCAGCAGCCTGTGGACAGGATTGATGAACACTGAAGCTTTCTTT. This chain joins TRBV9 and TRBJ1-1; TRBD1 aligns across 7 bases. In germline, CDR1 is SGDLS, CDR2 YYNGEE. This CDR3 comprises 16 residues. V gave up 4 bases and J gave up 0 bases; unmatched junction bases: 9.

This clone turned up a few times. The chain recombines TRBV5-4 with TRBJ2-3, with D tentatively TRBD2 (5 bases). Per the germline V gene, CDR1 is SGHNT and CDR2 is YYREEE (reference sequence). The V end was cut by 0 bases, the J end by 5 bases, with 7 bases between. This CDR3 is 13 amino acids long. CDR3 in amino acids: CASSLAGGDTQYF. CDR3 bases: TGTGCCAGCAGCTTGGCCGGAGGAGATACGCAGTATTTT.

V gene TRBV6-1 combines with J gene TRBJ2-5; 7 bases fit TRBD1. The CDR3 loop spans 12 amino acids. Trimming took 10 bases from V and 3 from J; bases not matched to a gene: 5. The germline V gene encodes CDR1 MNHNS and CDR2 SASEGT. The DNA of the CDR3 is TGTGCCACTCCAGGGACAGAAGAGACCCAGTACTTC. Protein product: CATPGTEETQYF.

This clone came up once. The chain uses TRBV6-5 and TRBJ1-1, with a possible D match to TRBD1 (6 bases). V was shortened by 0 bases and J by 1 base, with 9 bases between the two germline ends. Germline V gene lookup returns CDR1 MNHEY and CDR2 SVGAGI. This CDR3 spans 15 amino acids. CDR3 DNA sequence: TGTGCCAGCAGTTACTCGAAAGGGGGGAACACTGAAGCTTTCTTT. This translates into CASSYSKGGNTEAFF.

The table lists this clone with a count of one. This chain joins TRBV2 and TRBJ2-3; 8 nucleotides match TRBD2. Germline V gene lookup returns CDR1 SNHLY and CDR2 FYNNEI. This CDR3 region has 16 residues. The J segment lost 6 bases and the V segment lost 6 bases, leaving 14 bases of the junction unmatched. CDR3 bases: TGTGCCAGCAGAAGGACAAACTTAGCGGGGTATGATACGCAGTATTTT. Translation gives CASRRTNLAGYDTQYF.

J is TRBJ2-2 and V is TRBV28; D gene unclear. There are 17 residues in the CDR3. Between the trimmed V and J ends, which lost 6 bases and 4 bases, there was a span of 21 bases. The germline V gene has CDR1 MDHEN and CDR2 SYDVKM. This chain's CDR3 is CASSPTGPYPPTGELFF. CDR3 coding DNA: TGTGCCAGCAGCCCAACCGGGCCCTACCCTCCCACCGGGGAGCTGTTTTTT.

The gene calls are TRBV28 and TRBJ1-2, with D uncertain. The CDR3 is 14 residues long. Germline V gene lookup returns CDR1 MDHEN and CDR2 SYDVKM. Deletions cut 4 bases from V and 4 bases from J, with 13 bases between. For the CDR3, the DNA is TGTGCCAGCAGTTCTGGACTCGGAGCCTATGGCTACACCTTC. This codes for CASSSGLGAYGYTF.

This clone was seen just once. This CDR3 is CASTPAGLAGGGETQYF. DNA for the CDR3: TGTGCCAGCACCCCCGCCGGACTAGCGGGAGGAGGGGAGACCCAGTACTTC. V usage is TRBV25-1 and J usage is TRBJ2-5, with 14 nucleotides matching TRBD2. Per the germline V gene, CDR1 is MGHDK and CDR2 is SYGVNS. The CDR3 has 17 amino acids. Trimming cost V 7 bases and J 5 bases; bases outside gene matches: 12.

Here the CDR3 DNA reads TGTGCCAGCAGCTTAGGCGGACTAGCGGGAGGATTCCAAGGAGAGACCCAGTACTTC. Residues: CASSLGGLAGGFQGETQYF. The chain combines TRBV7-6 with TRBJ2-5; TRBD2 agrees at 14 bases. Germline V gene sequence: CDR1 SGHVS, CDR2 FNYEAQ. V shed 1 base, J shed 4 bases, and the junction held 11 bases outside the gene matches. The CDR3 is 19 residues long.